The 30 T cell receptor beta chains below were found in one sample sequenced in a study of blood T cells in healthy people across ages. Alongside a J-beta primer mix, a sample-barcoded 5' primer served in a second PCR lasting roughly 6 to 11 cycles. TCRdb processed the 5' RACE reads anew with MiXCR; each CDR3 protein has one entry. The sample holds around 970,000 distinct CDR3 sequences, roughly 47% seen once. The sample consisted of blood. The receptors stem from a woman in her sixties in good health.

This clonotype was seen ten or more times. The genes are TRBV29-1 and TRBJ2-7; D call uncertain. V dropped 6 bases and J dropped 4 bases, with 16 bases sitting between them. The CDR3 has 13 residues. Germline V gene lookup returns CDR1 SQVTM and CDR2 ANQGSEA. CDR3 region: CSVATGLLYEQYF. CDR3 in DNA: TGCAGCGTGGCTACCGGGTTACTTTACGAGCAGTACTTC.

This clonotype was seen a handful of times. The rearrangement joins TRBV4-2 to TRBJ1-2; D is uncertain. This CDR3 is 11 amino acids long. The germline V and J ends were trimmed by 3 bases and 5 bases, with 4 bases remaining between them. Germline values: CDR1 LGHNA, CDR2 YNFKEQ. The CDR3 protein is CASSHGYGYTF. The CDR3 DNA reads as TGTGCCAGCAGCCACGGATATGGCTACACCTTC.

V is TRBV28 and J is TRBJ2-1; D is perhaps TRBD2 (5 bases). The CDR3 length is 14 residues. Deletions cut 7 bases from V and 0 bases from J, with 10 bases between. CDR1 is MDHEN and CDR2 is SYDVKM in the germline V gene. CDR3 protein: CASTRDSSYNEQFF. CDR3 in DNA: TGTGCCAGCACCCGGGATAGCTCCTACAATGAGCAGTTCTTC.

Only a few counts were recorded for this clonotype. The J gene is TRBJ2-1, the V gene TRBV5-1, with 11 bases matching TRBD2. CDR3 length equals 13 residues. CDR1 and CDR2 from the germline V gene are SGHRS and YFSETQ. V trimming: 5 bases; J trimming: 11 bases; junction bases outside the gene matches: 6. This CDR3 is CASSPPSGRKQFF. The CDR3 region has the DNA TGCGCCAGCAGTCCTCCTAGCGGGAGGAAGCAGTTCTTC. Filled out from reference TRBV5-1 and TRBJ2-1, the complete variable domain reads KAGVTQTPRYLIKTRGQQVTLSCSPISGHRSVSWYQQTPGQGLQFLFEYFSETQRNKGNFPGRFSGRQFSNSRSEMNVSTLELGDSALYLCASSPPSGRKQFFGPGTRLTVL.

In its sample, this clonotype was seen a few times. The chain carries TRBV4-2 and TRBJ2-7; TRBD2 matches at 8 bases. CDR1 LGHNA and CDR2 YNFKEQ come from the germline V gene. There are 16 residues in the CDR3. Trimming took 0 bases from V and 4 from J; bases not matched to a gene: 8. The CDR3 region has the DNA TGTGCCAGCAGCCAAGAAGGCAGCGGGAGATTTTACGAGCAGTACTTC. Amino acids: CASSQEGSGRFYEQYF.

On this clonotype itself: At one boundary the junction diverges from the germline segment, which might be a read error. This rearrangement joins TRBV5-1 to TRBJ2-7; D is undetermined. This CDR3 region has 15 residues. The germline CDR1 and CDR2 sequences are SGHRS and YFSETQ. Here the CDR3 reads CVSSLAGQAHYEQYF. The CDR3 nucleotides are TGCGTCAGCAGCTTGGCCGGCCAAGCGCACTACGAGCAGTACTTC. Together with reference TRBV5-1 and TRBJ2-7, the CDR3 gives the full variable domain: KAGVTQTPRYLIKTRGQQVTLSCSPISGHRSVSWYQQTPGQGLQFLFEYFSETQRNKGNFPGRFSGRQFSNSRSEMNVSTLELGDSALYLCVSSLAGQAHYEQYFGPGTRLTVT.

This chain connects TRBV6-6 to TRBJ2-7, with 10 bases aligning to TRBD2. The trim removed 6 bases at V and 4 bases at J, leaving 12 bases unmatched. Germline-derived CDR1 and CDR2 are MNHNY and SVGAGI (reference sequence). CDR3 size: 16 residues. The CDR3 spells CASSRGSSGSAYEQYF. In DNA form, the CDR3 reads TGTGCCAGCAGCCGCGGGTCTAGCGGGAGTGCGTACGAGCAGTACTTC.

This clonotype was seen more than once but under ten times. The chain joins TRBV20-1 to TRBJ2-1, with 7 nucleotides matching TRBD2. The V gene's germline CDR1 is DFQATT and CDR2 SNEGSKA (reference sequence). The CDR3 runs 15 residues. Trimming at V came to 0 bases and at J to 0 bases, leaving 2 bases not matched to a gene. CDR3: CSARDLAASYNEQFF. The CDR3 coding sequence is TGCAGTGCTAGAGATCTAGCGGCCTCCTACAATGAGCAGTTCTTC.

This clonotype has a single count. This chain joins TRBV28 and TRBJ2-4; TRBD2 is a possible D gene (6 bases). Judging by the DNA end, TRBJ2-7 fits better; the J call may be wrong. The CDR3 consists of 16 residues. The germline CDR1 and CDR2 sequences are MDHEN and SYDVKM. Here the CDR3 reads CASSGTDRTPTYEQYF. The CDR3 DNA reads TGTGCCAGCAGTGGGACTGACAGAACCCCCACCTACGAGCAGTACTTC.

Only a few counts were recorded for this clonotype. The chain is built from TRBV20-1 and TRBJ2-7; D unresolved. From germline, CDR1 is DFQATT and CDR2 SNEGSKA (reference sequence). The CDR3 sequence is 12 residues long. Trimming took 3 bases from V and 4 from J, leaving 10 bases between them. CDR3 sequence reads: CSARMTWYEQYF. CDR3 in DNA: TGCAGTGCTAGGATGACGTGGTACGAGCAGTACTTC.

CDR3 protein: CASSQAFGGPYNEQFF. The CDR3, as DNA: TGTGCCAGCAGCCAAGCGTTCGGGGGACCTTACAATGAGCAGTTCTTC. The rearrangement joins TRBV3-1 to TRBJ2-1; D is possibly TRBD2 (6 bases). The V gene lost 1 base and the J gene lost 4 bases, with 14 bases spanning the gap. This CDR3 has 16 amino acids. Germline assignment: CDR1 LGHDT and CDR2 YNNKEL (reference sequence).

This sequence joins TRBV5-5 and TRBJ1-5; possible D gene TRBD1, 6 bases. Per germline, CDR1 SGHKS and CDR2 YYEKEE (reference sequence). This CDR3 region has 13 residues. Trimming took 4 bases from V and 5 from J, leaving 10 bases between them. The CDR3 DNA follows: TGTGCCAGCAGCGTGAAGGGGGATCAGCCCCAGCATTTT. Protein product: CASSVKGDQPQHF. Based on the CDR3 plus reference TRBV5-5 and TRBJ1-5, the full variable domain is DAGVTQSPTHLIKTRGQQVTLRCSPISGHKSVSWYQQVLGQGPQFIFQYYEKEERGRGNFPDRFSARQFPNYSSELNVNALLLGDSALYLCASSVKGDQPQHFGDGTRLSIL.

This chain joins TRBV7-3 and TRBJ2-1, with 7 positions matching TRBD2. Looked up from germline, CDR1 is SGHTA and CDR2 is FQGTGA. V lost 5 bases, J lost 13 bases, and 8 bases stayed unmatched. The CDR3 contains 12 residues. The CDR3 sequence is CASSKPGLLQFF. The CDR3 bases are TGTGCCAGCAGCAAACCGGGACTACTTCAGTTCTTC. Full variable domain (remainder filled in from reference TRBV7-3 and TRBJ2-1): GAGVSQTPSNKVTEKGKYVELRCDPISGHTALYWYRQSLGQGPEFLIYFQGTGAADDSGLPNDRFFAVRPEGSVSTLKIQRTERGDSAVYLCASSKPGLLQFFGPGTRLTVL.

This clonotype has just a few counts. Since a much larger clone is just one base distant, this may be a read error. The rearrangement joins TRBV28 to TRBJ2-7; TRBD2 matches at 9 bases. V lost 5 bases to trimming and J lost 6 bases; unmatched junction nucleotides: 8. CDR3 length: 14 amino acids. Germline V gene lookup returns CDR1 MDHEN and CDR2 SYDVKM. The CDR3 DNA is TGTGCCAGCAGTGACGCGGGGGGGCAGGGCGAGCAGTACTTC. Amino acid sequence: CASSDAGGQGEQYF.

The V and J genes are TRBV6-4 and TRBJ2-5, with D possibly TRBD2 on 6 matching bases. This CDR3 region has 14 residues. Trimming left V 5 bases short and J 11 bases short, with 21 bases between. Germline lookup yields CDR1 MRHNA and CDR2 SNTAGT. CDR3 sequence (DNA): TGTGCCAGCAGTAGGGACGGAGGGAGCAATGAGCAGTACTTC. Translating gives CASSRDGGSNEQYF.

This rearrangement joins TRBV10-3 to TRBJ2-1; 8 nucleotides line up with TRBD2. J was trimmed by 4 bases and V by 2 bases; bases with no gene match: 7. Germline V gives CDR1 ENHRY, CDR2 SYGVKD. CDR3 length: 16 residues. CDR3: CAISEEAGGPYNEQFF. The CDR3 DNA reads TGTGCCATCAGTGAGGAGGCGGGAGGACCTTACAATGAGCAGTTCTTC.

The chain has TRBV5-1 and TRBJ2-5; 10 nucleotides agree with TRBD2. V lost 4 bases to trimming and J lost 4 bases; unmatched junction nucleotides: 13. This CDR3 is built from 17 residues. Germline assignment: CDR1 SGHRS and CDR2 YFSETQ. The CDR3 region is CASSKKREGLSSETQYF. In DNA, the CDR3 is TGCGCCAGCAGCAAAAAGCGGGAGGGCCTTTCGTCAGAGACCCAGTACTTC. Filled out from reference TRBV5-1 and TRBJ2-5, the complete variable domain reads KAGVTQTPRYLIKTRGQQVTLSCSPISGHRSVSWYQQTPGQGLQFLFEYFSETQRNKGNFPGRFSGRQFSNSRSEMNVSTLELGDSALYLCASSKKREGLSSETQYFGPGTRLLVL.

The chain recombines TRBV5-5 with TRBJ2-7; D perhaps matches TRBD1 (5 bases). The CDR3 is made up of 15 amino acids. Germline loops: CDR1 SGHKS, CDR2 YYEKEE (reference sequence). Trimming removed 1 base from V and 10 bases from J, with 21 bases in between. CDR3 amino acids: CASSLSVFREEAQYF. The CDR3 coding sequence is TGTGCCAGCAGCTTGTCGGTTTTCAGGGAAGAGGCCCAGTACTTC.

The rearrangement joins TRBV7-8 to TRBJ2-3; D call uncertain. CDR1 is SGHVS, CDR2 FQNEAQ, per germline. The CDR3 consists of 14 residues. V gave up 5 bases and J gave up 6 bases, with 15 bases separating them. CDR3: CASSQSPVRDTQYF. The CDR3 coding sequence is TGTGCCAGCAGCCAGAGTCCGGTCCGGGATACGCAGTATTTT.

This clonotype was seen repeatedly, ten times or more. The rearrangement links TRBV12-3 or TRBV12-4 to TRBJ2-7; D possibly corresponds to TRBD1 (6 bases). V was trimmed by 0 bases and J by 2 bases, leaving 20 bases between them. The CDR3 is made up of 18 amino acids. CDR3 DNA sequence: TGTGCCAGCAGTTTAGCGTTCTCCTGGACAGTCGACCCCTACGAGCAGTACTTC. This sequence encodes CASSLAFSWTVDPYEQYF.

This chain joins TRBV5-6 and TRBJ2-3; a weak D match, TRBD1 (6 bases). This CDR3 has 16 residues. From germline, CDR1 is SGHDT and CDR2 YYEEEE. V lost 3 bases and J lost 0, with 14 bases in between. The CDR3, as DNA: TGTGCCAGCAGCTCCAGGGGCAAAAGAAGCACAGATACGCAGTATTTT. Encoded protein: CASSSRGKRSTDTQYF.

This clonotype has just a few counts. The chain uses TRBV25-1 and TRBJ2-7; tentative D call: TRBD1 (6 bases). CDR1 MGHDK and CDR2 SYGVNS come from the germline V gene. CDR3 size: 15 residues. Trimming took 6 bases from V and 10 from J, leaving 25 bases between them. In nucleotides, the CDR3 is TGTGCCAGCAGAGTGCAGGGGAAACCAAGAGAGGCCCAGTACTTC. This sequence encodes CASRVQGKPREAQYF.

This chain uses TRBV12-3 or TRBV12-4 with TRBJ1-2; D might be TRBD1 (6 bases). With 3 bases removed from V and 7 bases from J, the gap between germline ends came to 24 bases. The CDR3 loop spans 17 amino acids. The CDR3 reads CASSFPGLGGASSGYTF. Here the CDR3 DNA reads TGTGCCAGCAGTTTCCCTGGGCTGGGGGGCGCCTCCTCTGGCTACACCTTC.

The chain's CDR3 is CASSSSGTGGGKLFF. CDR3 nucleotides: TGTGCCAGCAGTTCCTCCGGGACAGGTGGTGGAAAACTGTTTTTT. The chain employs TRBV27 and TRBJ1-4, with 8 nucleotides matching TRBD1. The V gene's germline CDR1 is MNHEY and CDR2 SMNVEV (reference sequence). After removal of 4 bases from V and 10 bases from J, the junction contained 11 bases not matched to a gene. The CDR3 is 15 residues long.

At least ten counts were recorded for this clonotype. The CDR3 DNA is TGTGCCAGCAGCTTAGGAGGGACCAGGGCAGATACGCAGTATTTT. This translates into CASSLGGTRADTQYF. The V and J genes are TRBV7-9 and TRBJ2-3; D is tentatively TRBD1 or TRBD2 (5 bases each). Germline CDR1 SEHNR, CDR2 FQNEAQ (reference sequence). V was pared by 1 base and J by 4 bases, with 12 bases between. The CDR3 extends over 15 amino acids.

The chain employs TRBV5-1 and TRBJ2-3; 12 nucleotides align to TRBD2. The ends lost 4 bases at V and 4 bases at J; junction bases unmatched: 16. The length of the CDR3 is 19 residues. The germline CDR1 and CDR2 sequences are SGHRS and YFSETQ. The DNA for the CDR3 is TGCGCCAGCAGCCGGAGGTCTAGCGGGAGGGTCCCCAATTCAGATACGCAGTATTTT. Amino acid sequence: CASSRRSSGRVPNSDTQYF.

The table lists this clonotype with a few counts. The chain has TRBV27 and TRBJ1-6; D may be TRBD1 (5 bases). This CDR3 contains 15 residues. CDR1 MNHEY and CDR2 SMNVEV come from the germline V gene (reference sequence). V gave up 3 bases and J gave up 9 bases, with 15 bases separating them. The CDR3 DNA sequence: TGTGCCAGCAGTTTGGGGCAGTTGGACGGTTCACCCCTCCACTTT. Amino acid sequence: CASSLGQLDGSPLHF.

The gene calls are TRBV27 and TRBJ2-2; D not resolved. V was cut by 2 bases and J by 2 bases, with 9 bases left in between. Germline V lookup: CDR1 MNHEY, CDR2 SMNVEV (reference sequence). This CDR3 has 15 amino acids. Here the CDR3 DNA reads TGTGCCAGCAGTTTACATCCTGACAACACCGGGGAGCTGTTTTTT. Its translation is CASSLHPDNTGELFF.

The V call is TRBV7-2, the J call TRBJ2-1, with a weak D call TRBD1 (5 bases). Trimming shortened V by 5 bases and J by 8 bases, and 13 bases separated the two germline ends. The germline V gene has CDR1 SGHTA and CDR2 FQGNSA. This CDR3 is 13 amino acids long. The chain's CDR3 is CASSIDSYDEQFF. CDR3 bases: TGTGCCAGCAGCATTGACAGTTACGATGAGCAGTTCTTC.

The CDR3 spells CSAPSSVRPGTDTQYF. The CDR3 nucleotides read TGCAGTGCCCCCTCAAGTGTGCGGCCGGGCACAGATACGCAGTATTTT. The J gene is TRBJ2-3, the V gene TRBV20-1; D remains unclear. Germline CDR1 is DFQATT and CDR2 is SNEGSKA (reference sequence). The V gene lost 6 bases and the J gene lost 1 base, with 20 bases spanning the gap. The CDR3 covers 16 residues.